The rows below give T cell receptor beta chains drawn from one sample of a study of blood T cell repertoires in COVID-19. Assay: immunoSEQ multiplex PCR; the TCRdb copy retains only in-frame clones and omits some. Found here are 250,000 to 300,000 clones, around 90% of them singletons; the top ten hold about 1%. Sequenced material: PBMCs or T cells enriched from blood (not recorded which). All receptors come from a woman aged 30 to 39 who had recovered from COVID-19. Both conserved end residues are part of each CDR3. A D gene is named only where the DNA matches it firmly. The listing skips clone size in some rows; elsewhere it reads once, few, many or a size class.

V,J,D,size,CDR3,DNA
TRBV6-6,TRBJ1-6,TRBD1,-,CASIRQGAHSPLHF,TGTGCCAGCATTAGACAGGGGGCGCATTCACCCCTCCACTTT
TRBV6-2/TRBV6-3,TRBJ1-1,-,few,CASSNQRYTEAFF,TGTGCCAGCAGTAATCAGCGGTACACTGAAGCTTTCTTT
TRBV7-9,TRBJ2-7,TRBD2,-,CASSLSLAVLSYEQYF,TGTGCCAGCAGCTTAAGCCTAGCGGTTCTCTCCTACGAGCAGTACTTC
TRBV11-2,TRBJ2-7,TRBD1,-,CASSLGGTGAHYEQYF,TGTGCCAGCAGCTTAGGCGGGACAGGGGCCCATTACGAGCAGTACTTC
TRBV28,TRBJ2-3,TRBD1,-,CASSRTDRARTDTQYF,TGTGCCAGCAGCCGCACGGACAGGGCCCGCACAGATACGCAGTATTTT
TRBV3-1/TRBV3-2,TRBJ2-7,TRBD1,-,CASSQQPGAGGPYEQYF,TGTGCCAGCAGCCAACAGCCAGGGGCAGGGGGTCCCTACGAGCAGTACTTC
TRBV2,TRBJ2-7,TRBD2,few,CASSEDSGTSAFF,TGTGCCAGCAGTGAGGATTCCGGGACTAGCGCGTTCTTC
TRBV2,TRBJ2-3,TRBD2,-,CASSELAGHTSNTDTQYF,TGTGCCAGCAGTGAACTAGCGGGACATACATCCAACACAGATACGCAGTATTTT
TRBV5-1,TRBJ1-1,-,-,CASSPAALADTEAFF,TGCGCCAGCAGCCCGGCGGCGCTGGCGGACACTGAAGCTTTCTTT
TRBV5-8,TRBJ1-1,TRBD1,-,CASRYRGGLGTEAFF,TGTGCCAGCAGATACAGGGGGGGATTAGGGACTGAAGCTTTCTTT
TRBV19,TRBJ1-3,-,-,CASSMRASWHSGNTIYF,TGTGCCAGTAGTATGAGGGCTAGTTGGCACTCTGGAAACACCATATATTTT
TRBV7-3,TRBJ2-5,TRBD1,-,CASSTTGVETQYF,TGTGCCAGCAGCACGACAGGGGTAGAGACCCAGTACTTC
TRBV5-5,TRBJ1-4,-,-,CASSFEGATNEKLFF,TGTGCCAGCAGCTTCGAAGGGGCAACTAATGAAAAACTGTTTTTT
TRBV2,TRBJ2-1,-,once,CASRVGMTNGQFF,TGTGCCAGCCGGGTGGGTATGACCAATGGGCAGTTCTTC
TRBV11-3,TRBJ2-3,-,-,CASSFRGNTDTQYF,TGTGCCAGCAGCTTCCGGGGGAACACAGATACGCAGTATTTT
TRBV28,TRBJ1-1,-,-,CASSSPARGTEAFF,TGTGCCAGCAGTTCCCCAGCCCGAGGCACTGAAGCTTTCTTT
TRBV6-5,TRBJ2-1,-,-,CASSGPRTGGNEQFF,TGTGCCAGCAGCGGACCACGGACTGGAGGCAATGAGCAGTTCTTC
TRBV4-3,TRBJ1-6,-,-,CASSQGSGRGSPLHF,TGCGCCAGCAGCCAAGGCTCAGGGAGGGGTTCACCCCTCCACTTT
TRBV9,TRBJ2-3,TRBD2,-,CASSPVILAGGTDTQYF,TGTGCCAGCAGTCCTGTAATCCTAGCGGGAGGCACAGATACGCAGTATTTT
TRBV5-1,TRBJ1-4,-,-,CASSLDSLNEKLFF,TGCGCCAGCAGCTTGGACAGCCTTAATGAAAAACTGTTTTTT
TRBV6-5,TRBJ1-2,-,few,CASNQGPRYTF,TGTGCCAGCAATCAGGGGCCGCGCTACACCTTC
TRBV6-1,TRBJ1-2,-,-,CASNPVAGYGYTF,TGTGCCAGCAATCCCGTCGCGGGTTATGGCTACACCTTC
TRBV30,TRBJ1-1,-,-,CAWRPNLVNTEAFF,TGTGCCTGGAGACCCAATCTAGTAAACACTGAAGCTTTCTTT
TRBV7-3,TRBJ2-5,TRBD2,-,CASSLAGGIEETQYF,TGTGCCAGCAGCTTAGCGGGGGGAATCGAAGAGACCCAGTACTTC
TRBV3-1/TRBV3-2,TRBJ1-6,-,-,CASSQEPGQSPLHF,TGTGCCAGCAGCCAAGAGCCAGGGCAGTCACCCCTCCACTTT
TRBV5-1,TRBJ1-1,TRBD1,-,CASSLDRARDSNTEAFF,TGCGCCAGCAGCTTGGACAGGGCCAGGGACAGCAACACTGAAGCTTTCTTT
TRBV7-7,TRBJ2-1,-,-,CASSLEETGFYNEQFF,TGTGCTAGCAGCTTAGAAGAGACAGGATTTTACAATGAGCAGTTCTTC
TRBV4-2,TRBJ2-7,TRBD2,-,CASSRGEGGNYEQYF,TGTGCCAGCAGTCGAGGGGAGGGAGGGAACTACGAGCAGTACTTC
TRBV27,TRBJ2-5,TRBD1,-,CASSFQTGGSETQYF,TGTGCCAGCAGTTTCCAGACAGGGGGATCTGAGACCCAGTACTTC
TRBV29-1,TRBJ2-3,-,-,CSAQSTGMGDTQYF,TGCAGCGCCCAATCCACAGGGATGGGAGATACGCAGTATTTT
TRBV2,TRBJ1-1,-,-,CASSVAAQGTEAFF,TGTGCCAGCAGCGTGGCCGCTCAGGGCACTGAAGCTTTCTTT
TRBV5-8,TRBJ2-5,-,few,CASSFIPGETQYF,TGTGCCAGCAGCTTCATCCCGGGGGAGACCCAGTACTTC
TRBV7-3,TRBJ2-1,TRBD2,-,CASSNLGEGRDEQFF,TGTGCCAGCAGCAACCTAGGGGAGGGCCGCGATGAGCAGTTCTTC
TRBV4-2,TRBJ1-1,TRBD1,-,CASSQADRGRNTEAFF,TGTGCCAGCAGCCAGGCCGACAGGGGTCGAAACACTGAAGCTTTCTTT
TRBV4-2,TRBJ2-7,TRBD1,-,CASSLQDRGTHEQYF,TGTGCCAGCAGCCTCCAGGACAGGGGTACCCACGAGCAGTACTTC
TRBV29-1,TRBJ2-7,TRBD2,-,CSEWSGGRKSSYEQYF,TGCAGCGAGTGGAGCGGGGGGAGGAAATCCTCCTACGAGCAGTACTTC
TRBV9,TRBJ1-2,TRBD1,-,CASSQQDRGGDGYTF,TGTGCCAGCAGCCAACAAGACAGGGGTGGCGATGGCTACACCTTC
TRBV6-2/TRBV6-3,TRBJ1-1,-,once,CASSYSSEGGTFF,TGTGCCAGCAGTTACTCGAGCGAGGGCGGGACTTTCTTT
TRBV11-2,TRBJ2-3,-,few,CASRHRETDTQYF,TGTGCCAGCAGGCACAGGGAAACAGATACGCAGTATTTT
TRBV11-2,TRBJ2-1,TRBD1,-,CASSQNRGSYNEQFF,TGTGCCAGCAGCCAAAACAGGGGGTCCTACAATGAGCAGTTCTTC
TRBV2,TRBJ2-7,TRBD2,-,CASSDRAGPSYEQYF,TGTGCCAGCAGTGATCGAGCGGGACCTTCCTACGAGCAGTACTTC
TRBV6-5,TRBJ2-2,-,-,CASSYWGANTGELFF,TGTGCCAGCAGTTACTGGGGCGCCAATACCGGGGAGCTGTTTTTT
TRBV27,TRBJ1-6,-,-,CASSLSRNSPLHF,TGTGCCAGCAGTTTATCGCGTAATTCACCCCTCCACTTT
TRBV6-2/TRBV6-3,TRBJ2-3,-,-,CASSDAPGYTDTQYF,TGTGCCAGCAGCGACGCTCCGGGGTACACAGATACGCAGTATTTT
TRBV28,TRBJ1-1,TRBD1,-,CASSPNRGRGDTEAFF,TGTGCCAGCAGCCCTAACAGGGGGCGCGGGGACACTGAAGCTTTCTTT
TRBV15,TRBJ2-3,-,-,CATSRGGQGTDTQYF,TGTGCCACCAGCAGAGGGGGGCAGGGCACAGATACGCAGTATTTT